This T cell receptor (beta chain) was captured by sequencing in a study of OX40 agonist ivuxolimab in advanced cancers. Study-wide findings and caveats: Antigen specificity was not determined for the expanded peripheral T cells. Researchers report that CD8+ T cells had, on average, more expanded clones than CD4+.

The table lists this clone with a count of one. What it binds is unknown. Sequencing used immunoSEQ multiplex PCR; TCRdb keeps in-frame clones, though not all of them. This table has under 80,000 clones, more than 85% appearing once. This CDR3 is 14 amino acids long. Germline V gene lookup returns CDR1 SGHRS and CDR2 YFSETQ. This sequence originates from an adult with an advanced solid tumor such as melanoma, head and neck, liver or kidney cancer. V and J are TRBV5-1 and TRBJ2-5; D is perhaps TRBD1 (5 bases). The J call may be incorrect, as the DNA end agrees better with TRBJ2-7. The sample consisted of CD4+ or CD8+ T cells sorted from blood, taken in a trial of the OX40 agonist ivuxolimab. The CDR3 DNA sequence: TGCGCCAGCAGCTTGGCCGACAGCGAATACGAGCAGTACTTC. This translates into CASSLADSEYEQYF.